The next 23 T cell receptor beta chains were all read from a single sample in a study of cytomegalovirus exposure and HLA in healthy donors. The table came from immunoSEQ multiplex PCR; TCRdb's copy has only in-frame clones and leaves some out. Of around 170,000 clones listed, around 89% are singletons. Sequenced material: PBMCs. These receptor sequences come from a man between 18 and 29 years old in good health and CMV-seronegative.

This sequence joins TRBV5-1 and TRBJ2-5, with D hard to call. CDR3 length equals 15 residues. Germline assignment: CDR1 SGHRS and CDR2 YFSETQ. Trimming took 4 bases from V and 5 from J, leaving 18 bases between them. The CDR3 region is CASSRHDPAMETQYF. For the CDR3, the DNA is TGCGCCAGCAGCCGTCACGACCCAGCGATGGAGACCCAGTACTTC.

This chain uses TRBV6-5 with TRBJ2-7; the D gene is possibly TRBD2 (7 bases). Trimming left V 6 bases short and J 3 bases short, with 18 bases between. The CDR3 spans 15 residues. The germline V gene has CDR1 MNHEY and CDR2 SVGAGI. The CDR3 sequence: CASRPGRGALYEQYF. The DNA of the CDR3 is TGTGCCAGCAGGCCGGGTCGGGGGGCCCTCTACGAGCAGTACTTC.

The chain is built from TRBV27 and TRBJ1-4; TRBD1 is a possible D gene (5 bases). CDR3 length: 14 amino acids. Germline loops: CDR1 MNHEY, CDR2 SMNVEV (reference sequence). Trimming shortened V by 3 bases and J by 5 bases, and 10 bases separated the two germline ends. DNA for the CDR3: TGTGCCAGCAGTTTCGGAGGGGCGAATGAAAAACTGTTTTTT. This gives the protein CASSFGGANEKLFF.

The sample holds one count of this clone. The chain uses TRBV13 and TRBJ2-7; D call uncertain. V lost 6 bases to trimming and J lost 0 bases, with 12 bases between them. Germline assignment: CDR1 PRHDT and CDR2 FYEKMQ (reference sequence). CDR3 size: 14 residues. The CDR3 spells CASRHTRSSYEQYV. The CDR3 DNA reads as TGTGCCAGCAGACACACACGGAGCTCCTACGAGCAGTACGTC.

V usage is TRBV10-3 and J usage is TRBJ1-5; 7 bases line up with TRBD1. This CDR3 spans 15 amino acids. With V trimmed by 0 bases and J by 3 bases, 2 bases remained unmatched. Per the germline V gene, CDR1 is ENHRY and CDR2 is SYGVKD. CDR3 in DNA: TGTGCCATCAGTGAGTCGGACAGGCACAATCAGCCCCAGCATTTT. Translation gives CAISESDRHNQPQHF.

The chain joins TRBV11-2 to TRBJ2-2; 9 bases match TRBD1. CDR1 SGHAT and CDR2 FQNNGV come from the germline V gene. The CDR3 has 14 amino acids. The V gene end was trimmed by 7 bases and the J gene end by 7 bases; junction bases not matched to a gene: 7. CDR3 region: CASTQQGAVGELFF. The CDR3 nucleotides read TGTGCCAGCACCCAACAGGGGGCTGTCGGGGAGCTGTTTTTT. Complete variable domain (other parts from reference TRBV11-2 and TRBJ2-2): EAGVAQSPRYKIIEKRQSVAFWCNPISGHATLYWYQQILGQGPKLLIQFQNNGVVDDSQLPKDRFSAERLKGVDSTLKIQPAKLEDSAVYLCASTQQGAVGELFFGEGSRLTVL.

The rearrangement links TRBV28 to TRBJ2-2; possible D gene TRBD2, 6 bases. This CDR3 comprises 15 residues. CDR1 is MDHEN and CDR2 is SYDVKM in the germline V gene. With 4 bases removed from V and 3 bases from J, the gap between germline ends came to 12 bases. The CDR3 sequence is CASSSPSGDTGELFF. The DNA for the CDR3 is TGTGCCAGCAGTTCGCCCTCGGGGGACACCGGGGAGCTGTTTTTT.

J is TRBJ1-1 and V is TRBV5-6; D unclear. The CDR3 length is 16 residues. CDR1 SGHDT and CDR2 YYEEEE come from the germline V gene. Trimming removed 8 bases from V and 5 bases from J, with 25 bases in between. The CDR3 spells CASGLDNPGGGTEAFF. The DNA of the CDR3 is TGTGCCAGTGGCTTAGATAACCCCGGCGGAGGGACTGAAGCTTTCTTT.

This sequence joins TRBV5-4 and TRBJ2-2; D is perhaps TRBD1 (6 bases). The V gene's germline CDR1 is SGHNT and CDR2 YYREEE (reference sequence). This CDR3 is built from 15 residues. The V gene lost 4 bases and the J gene lost 0 bases, with 10 bases spanning the gap. The CDR3 DNA sequence: TGTGCCAGCAGCGGGGGCTTATCGAACACCGGGGAGCTGTTTTTT. As protein: CASSGGLSNTGELFF.

J is TRBJ2-5 and V is TRBV7-9, with D perhaps TRBD1 (5 bases). Trimming took off 1 base at V and 5 bases at J, with 17 bases between the two ends. Germline CDR1 is SEHNR and CDR2 is FQNEAQ (reference sequence). CDR3 size: 16 residues. For the CDR3, the DNA is TGTGCCAGCAGCTTAGTTCCCAGGGTCGGTATTGAGACCCAGTACTTC. As protein: CASSLVPRVGIETQYF.

This clone appeared a single time. The J gene is TRBJ1-4, the V gene TRBV5-1, with D unclear. In germline, CDR1 is SGHRS, CDR2 YFSETQ. V lost 4 bases and J 0 bases, leaving 4 bases between the germline ends. The CDR3 runs 13 residues. The CDR3 DNA reads TGCGCCAGCAGCCAGTCAACTAATGAAAAACTGTTTTTT. It yields the protein CASSQSTNEKLFF.

This clone has only one observation. V usage is TRBV14 and J usage is TRBJ1-3, with 9 nucleotides matching TRBD1. V lost 0 bases, J lost 1 base, and 10 bases stayed unmatched. The germline V gene has CDR1 SGHDN and CDR2 FVKESK. The CDR3 is 19 residues long. In nucleotides, the CDR3 is TGTGCCAGCAGCCAAGATATAACAGGGGGCGAGTTTTCTGGAAACACCATATATTTT. This encodes CASSQDITGGEFSGNTIYF.

This chain links TRBV5-1 with TRBJ2-4; 12 nucleotides agree with TRBD1. Per the germline V gene, CDR1 is SGHRS and CDR2 is YFSETQ. J gave up 8 bases and V 7 bases, and 16 bases lay outside the gene matches. There are 17 residues in the CDR3. CDR3 amino acids: CASSAGGQGAGVDIQYF. The DNA for the CDR3 is TGCGCCAGCTCGGCTGGGGGACAGGGGGCCGGAGTTGACATTCAGTACTTC.

The gene calls are TRBV7-9 and TRBJ2-5; 9 bases match TRBD1. The CDR3 runs to 15 residues. The V segment lost 6 bases and the J segment 2 bases; nucleotides outside the gene matches: 7. Germline V gives CDR1 SEHNR, CDR2 FQNEAQ (reference sequence). The CDR3 protein is CASSFRQGVQETQYF. The DNA for the CDR3 is TGTGCCAGCAGTTTCCGACAGGGGGTGCAAGAGACCCAGTACTTC.

In this sample, this clone turned up a few times. V usage is TRBV19 and J usage is TRBJ2-7; the D gene is possibly TRBD2 (5 bases). V was pared by 5 bases and J by 0 bases, with 11 bases between. This CDR3 is 14 amino acids long. The germline V gene has CDR1 LNHDA and CDR2 SQIVND (reference sequence). CDR3 sequence reads: CASSRVGSSYEQYF. CDR3 bases: TGTGCCAGTAGTCGGGTGGGGAGCTCCTACGAGCAGTACTTC.

Comment on this clone: One end of the junction is discordant with germline, which a read error may explain. The chain links TRBV28 to TRBJ2-7; 8 nucleotides agree with TRBD2. This CDR3 contains 15 residues. Germline V gene data show CDR1 as MDHEN and CDR2 as SYDVKM. The CDR3 reads CASSQPRTSSDEQYF. Here the CDR3 DNA reads TGTGCCAGCAGTCAGCCCCGGACTAGCTCCGACGAGCAGTACTTC.

The chain uses TRBV2 and TRBJ2-1; 11 bases are shared with TRBD2. The CDR3 is 15 residues long. Unmatched junction bases numbered 8, after V lost 6 bases and J lost 7 bases. Germline CDR1 is SNHLY and CDR2 is FYNNEI. In DNA, the CDR3 is TGTGCCAGCAGGCCAACTAGCGGGGGCTGGAATGAGCAGTTCTTC. This codes for CASRPTSGGWNEQFF.

CDR3 bases: TGCGCCAGCAGCTCCGACGGCAGGGAGCAGTTCTTC. It codes for CASSSDGREQFF. This chain links TRBV5-1 with TRBJ2-1, with unresolved D. Per the germline V gene, CDR1 is SGHRS and CDR2 is YFSETQ. V was shortened by 3 bases and J by 10 bases, with 11 bases between the two germline ends. This CDR3 spans 12 amino acids.

The J gene is TRBJ1-4, the V gene TRBV29-1; 8 positions agree with TRBD1. Germline CDR1 and CDR2: SQVTM and ANQGSEA. V lost 6 bases and J lost 2; bases outside the gene matches: 5. This CDR3 has 14 residues. The CDR3 sequence: CSVSDRDTNEKLFF. The DNA for the CDR3 is TGCAGCGTGTCGGACAGGGACACTAATGAAAAACTGTTTTTT.

The V gene is TRBV27, the J gene TRBJ2-3, with TRBD2 identical over 11 bases. This CDR3 is built from 17 residues. Germline V gene lookup returns CDR1 MNHEY and CDR2 SMNVEV (reference sequence). V trimming: 4 bases; J trimming: 0 bases; junction bases outside the gene matches: 6. The CDR3 reads CASSSSSGGTSTDTQYF. The DNA of the CDR3 is TGTGCCAGCAGTTCATCTAGCGGGGGGACTAGCACAGATACGCAGTATTTT.

The chain is built from TRBV5-1 and TRBJ2-3; D remains ambiguous. Per the germline V gene, CDR1 is SGHRS and CDR2 is YFSETQ. V was pared by 0 bases and J by 5 bases, with 4 bases between. The CDR3 consists of 12 residues. In DNA, the CDR3 is TGCGCCAGCAGCTTGGCTAGAGATACGCAGTATTTT. This gives the protein CASSLARDTQYF.

This clone was observed many times. The chain carries TRBV15 and TRBJ1-1; 10 bases are shared with TRBD1. Unmatched junction bases numbered 8, after V lost 1 base and J lost 0 bases. Germline V CDR1 and CDR2: LNHNV, YYDKDF (reference sequence). The CDR3 has 18 amino acids. The CDR3 DNA follows: TGTGCCACCAGCAGAGGAGGGGACAGGGGACCCATGAACACTGAAGCTTTCTTT. Protein sequence: CATSRGGDRGPMNTEAFF.

The chain joins TRBV5-1 to TRBJ2-5; TRBD2 matches at 10 bases. Per the germline V gene, CDR1 is SGHRS and CDR2 is YFSETQ. The CDR3 spans 15 residues. V shed 0 bases, J shed 6 bases, and the junction held 5 bases outside the gene matches. The CDR3 nucleotides read TGCGCCAGCAGCTTGGGACTCACTAGCGGGAAGACCCAGTACTTC. Protein product: CASSLGLTSGKTQYF.